This TCR beta chain derives from a study of CD8 T cells in ankylosing spondylitis (dated by TCRdb to the late 2010s). As for the study more broadly: The study set out to find disease-linked TCR variants by profiling T cell receptor beta repertoires in ankylosing spondylitis patients and healthy donors. Peripheral blood was sampled, and synovial fluid was also collected from ankylosing spondylitis patients. The full study cohort comprised about 25 ankylosing spondylitis patients and approximately 100 healthy donors.

From the germline V gene (reference sequence), CDR1 is LGHDT and CDR2 is YNNKEL. The CDR3 contains 14 residues, cysteine and phenylalanine counted. CDR3 DNA only is kept here, 42 bases in frame from base 1. The V and J ends are trimmed by 5 bases and 4 bases, leaving 12 bases between them. Points the paper makes about the study in general: In peripheral blood, the disease-linked clones were found at relatively low frequencies and had a CD8+ phenotype. A TCR beta motif of several highly homologous amino acid variants appeared characteristic of blood from ankylosing spondylitis patients. Significant enrichment of the disease-linked clones was reported in matched synovial fluid samples from ankylosing spondylitis patients. Some TCR beta motif variants had previously been reported in synovial fluid and blood of reactive arthritis patients, which suggested common disease-initiation mechanisms.

This clonotype was counted a few times. Its antigen has not been determined. Qualities for individual bases were not recorded, and no much larger clone is one base off. Sequencing was performed on an Illumina HiSeq 2500. Quantitative 5'-RACE with molecular barcodes was used to prepare TCR beta libraries. The study's own analysis went as follows. Disease-linked TCR variants were identified with a new computational method built on a probabilistic model of VDJ rearrangement. Clones were called with MiXCR by TCRdb after fastp trimmed the public reads at Q25, and only in-frame beta chains were retained. Here each entry gathers all rows of one CDR3 protein and keeps the most common genes and DNA. Clone size and V and J calls follow TCRdb, not the original study. The sample has 350,000 or so distinct CDR3 sequences on record, 8% of them singletons. The ten biggest clones cover roughly 15% of the sample.

Recombination connected TRBV3-1 to TRBJ1-5, with a weak D call of TRBD1 (5 bases match). Source material: blood, either unsorted or a sorted T cell fraction (not recorded which). The receptor was isolated from a male donor with ankylosing spondylitis. CDR3 loop: CASSAAQGNQPQHF. Read as DNA, the sequence is TGTGCCAGCAGCGCGGCTCAGGGAAATCAGCCCCAGCATTTT.